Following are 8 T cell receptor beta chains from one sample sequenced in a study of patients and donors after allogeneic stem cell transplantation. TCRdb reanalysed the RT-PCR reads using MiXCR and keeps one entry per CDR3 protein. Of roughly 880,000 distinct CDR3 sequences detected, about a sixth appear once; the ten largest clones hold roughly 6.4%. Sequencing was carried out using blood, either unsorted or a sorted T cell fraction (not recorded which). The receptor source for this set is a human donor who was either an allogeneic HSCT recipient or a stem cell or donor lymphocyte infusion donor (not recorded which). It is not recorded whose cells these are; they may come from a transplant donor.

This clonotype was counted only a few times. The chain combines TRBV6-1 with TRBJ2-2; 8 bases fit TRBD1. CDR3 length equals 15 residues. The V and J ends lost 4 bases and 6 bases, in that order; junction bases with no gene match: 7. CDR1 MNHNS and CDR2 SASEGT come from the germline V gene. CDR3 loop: CASSGRTGYPGELFF. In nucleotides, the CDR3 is TGTGCCAGCAGTGGGAGGACAGGGTATCCCGGGGAGCTGTTTTTT.

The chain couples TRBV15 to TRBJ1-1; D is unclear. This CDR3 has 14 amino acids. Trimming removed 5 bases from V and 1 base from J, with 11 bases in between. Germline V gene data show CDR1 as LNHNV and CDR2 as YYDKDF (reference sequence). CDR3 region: CATSSHGRNTEAFF. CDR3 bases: TGTGCCACCAGCTCTCATGGGAGGAACACTGAAGCTTTCTTT.

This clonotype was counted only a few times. The CDR3: CATKLAGGPNEQFF. The CDR3 coding sequence is TGTGCCACCAAACTAGCGGGAGGGCCGAATGAGCAGTTCTTC. The V and J genes are TRBV15 and TRBJ2-1, with TRBD2 identical over 13 bases. The J segment lost 7 bases and the V segment lost 7 bases, leaving 4 bases of the junction unmatched. The germline CDR1 and CDR2 sequences are LNHNV and YYDKDF (reference sequence). This CDR3 is 14 amino acids long.

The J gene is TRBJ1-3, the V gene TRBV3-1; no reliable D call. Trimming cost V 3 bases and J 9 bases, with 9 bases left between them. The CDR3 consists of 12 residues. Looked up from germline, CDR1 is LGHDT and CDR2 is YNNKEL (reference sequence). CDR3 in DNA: TGTGCCAGCAGCCAGATGGGGTCCACCATATATTTT. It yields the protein CASSQMGSTIYF.

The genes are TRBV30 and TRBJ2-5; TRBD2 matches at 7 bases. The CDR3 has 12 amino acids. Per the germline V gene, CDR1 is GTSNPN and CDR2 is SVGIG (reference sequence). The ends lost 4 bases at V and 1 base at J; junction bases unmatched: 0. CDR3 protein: CAWTSGQETQYF. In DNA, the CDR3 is TGTGCCTGGACTAGCGGCCAAGAGACCCAGTACTTC.

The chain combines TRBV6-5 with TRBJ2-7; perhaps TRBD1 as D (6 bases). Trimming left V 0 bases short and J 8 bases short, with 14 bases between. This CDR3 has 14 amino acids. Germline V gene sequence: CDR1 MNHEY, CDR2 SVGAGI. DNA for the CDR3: TGTGCCAGCAGTTACTCGGCCGAACAGGGAAAGCAGTACTTC. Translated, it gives CASSYSAEQGKQYF.

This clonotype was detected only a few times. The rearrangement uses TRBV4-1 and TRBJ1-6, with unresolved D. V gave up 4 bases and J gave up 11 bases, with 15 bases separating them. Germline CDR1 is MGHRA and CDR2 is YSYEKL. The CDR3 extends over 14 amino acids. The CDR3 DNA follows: TGCGCCAGCAGCCGGGTCTGGGAGAATCCACCCCTCCACTTT. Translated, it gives CASSRVWENPPLHF.

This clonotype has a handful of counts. The CDR3 sequence is CAISEMVGRGSYNEQFF. The DNA for the CDR3 is TGTGCCATCAGTGAAATGGTCGGGAGGGGATCCTACAATGAGCAGTTCTTC. V and J are TRBV10-3 and TRBJ2-1; 8 nucleotides align to TRBD2. This CDR3 is 17 amino acids long. The junction had 8 bases not matched to a gene; V was cut back by 3 bases and J by 1 base. Germline V lookup: CDR1 ENHRY, CDR2 SYGVKD.